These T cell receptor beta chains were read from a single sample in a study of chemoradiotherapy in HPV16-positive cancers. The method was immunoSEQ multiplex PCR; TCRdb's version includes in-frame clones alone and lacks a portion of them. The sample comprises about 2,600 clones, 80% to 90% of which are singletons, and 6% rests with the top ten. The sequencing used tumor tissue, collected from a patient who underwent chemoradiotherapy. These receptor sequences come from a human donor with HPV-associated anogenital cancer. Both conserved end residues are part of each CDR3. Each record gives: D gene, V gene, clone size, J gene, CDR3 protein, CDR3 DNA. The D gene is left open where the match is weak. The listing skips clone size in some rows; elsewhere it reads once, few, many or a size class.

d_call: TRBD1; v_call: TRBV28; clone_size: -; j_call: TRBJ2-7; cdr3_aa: CAARKTGDTYEQYF; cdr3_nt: TGTGCCGCACGGAAGACAGGGGATACCTACGAGCAGTACTTC
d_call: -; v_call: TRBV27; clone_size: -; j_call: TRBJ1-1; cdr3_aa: CASSFYTSAEAFF; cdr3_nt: TGTGCCAGCAGTTTTTACACAAGCGCCGAAGCTTTCTTT
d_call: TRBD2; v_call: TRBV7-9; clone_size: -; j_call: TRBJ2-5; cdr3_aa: CAGSDQRGYETQYF; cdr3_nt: TGTGCCGGGTCGGACCAGCGGGGGTATGAGACCCAGTACTTC
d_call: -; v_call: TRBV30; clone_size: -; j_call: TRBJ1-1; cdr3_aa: CAWVGWVNTEAFF; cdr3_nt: TGTGCCTGGGTCGGGTGGGTGAACACTGAAGCTTTCTTT
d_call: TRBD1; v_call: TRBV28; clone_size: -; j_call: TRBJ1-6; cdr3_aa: CASKRQGESLNSPLHF; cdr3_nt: TGTGCCAGCAAGAGACAGGGGGAGTCCCTTAACTCACCCCTCCACTTT
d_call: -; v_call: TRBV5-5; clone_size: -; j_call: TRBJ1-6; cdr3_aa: CASSLWENNSPLHF; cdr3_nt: TGTGCCAGCAGCTTGTGGGAAAATAATTCACCCCTCCACTTT
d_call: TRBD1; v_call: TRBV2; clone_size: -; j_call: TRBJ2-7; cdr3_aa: CARRTGEDEQYF; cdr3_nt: TGTGCCAGGAGGACAGGGGAGGACGAGCAGTACTTC
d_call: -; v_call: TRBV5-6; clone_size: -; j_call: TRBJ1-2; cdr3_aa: CASRMGSRYGYTF; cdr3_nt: TGTGCCAGCAGAATGGGCAGCCGCTATGGCTACACCTTC
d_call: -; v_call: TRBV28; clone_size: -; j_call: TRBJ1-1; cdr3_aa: CASSLAMNTEAFF; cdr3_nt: TGTGCCAGCAGTTTGGCGATGAACACTGAAGCTTTCTTT
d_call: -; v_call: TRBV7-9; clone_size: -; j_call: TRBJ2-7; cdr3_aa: CASSSSGDQFYEQYF; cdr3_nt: TGTGCCAGCAGCTCATCAGGGGATCAATTCTACGAGCAGTACTTC
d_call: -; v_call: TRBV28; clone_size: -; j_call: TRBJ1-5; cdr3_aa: CASSLIGEPQPQHF; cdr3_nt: TGTGCCAGCAGTTTAATCGGAGAGCCTCAGCCCCAGCATTTT
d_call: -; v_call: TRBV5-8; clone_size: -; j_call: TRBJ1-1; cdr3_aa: CASSQGPHRKAFF; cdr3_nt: TGTGCCAGCAGCCAGGGACCTCATAGGAAAGCTTTCTTT
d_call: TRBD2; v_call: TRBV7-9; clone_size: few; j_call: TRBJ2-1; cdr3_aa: CASPPSGADSYNEQFF; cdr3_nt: TGTGCCAGCCCTCCTAGCGGGGCCGACTCCTACAATGAGCAGTTCTTC
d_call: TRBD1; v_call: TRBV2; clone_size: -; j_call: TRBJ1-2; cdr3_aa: CASVVGQGVNYGYTF; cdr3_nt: TGTGCCAGCGTAGTTGGACAGGGAGTTAACTATGGCTACACCTTC
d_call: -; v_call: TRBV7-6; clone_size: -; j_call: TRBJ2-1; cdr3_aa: CASSLGRGSSYNEQFF; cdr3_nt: TGTGCCAGCAGCTTAGGTCGTGGGAGCTCCTACAATGAGCAGTTCTTC
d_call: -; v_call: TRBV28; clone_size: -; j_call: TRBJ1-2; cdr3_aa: CASRSNQGNGYTF; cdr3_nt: TGTGCCAGCAGGTCAAACCAGGGGAACGGCTACACCTTC
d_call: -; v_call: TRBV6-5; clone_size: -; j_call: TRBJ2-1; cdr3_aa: CASSRLQDEQFF; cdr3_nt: TGTGCCAGCAGCCGCCTACAGGATGAGCAGTTCTTC
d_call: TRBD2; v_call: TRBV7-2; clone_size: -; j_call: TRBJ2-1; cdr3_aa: CASSLVAGGRNEQFF; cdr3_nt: TGTGCCAGCAGCTTAGTAGCGGGGGGGAGAAATGAGCAGTTCTTC
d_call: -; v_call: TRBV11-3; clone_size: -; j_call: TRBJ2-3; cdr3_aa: CASSLGRLDTQYF; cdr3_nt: TGTGCCAGCAGCTTAGGACGGTTAGATACGCAGTATTTT
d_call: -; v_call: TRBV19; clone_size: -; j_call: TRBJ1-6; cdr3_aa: CASSIAGYNSPLHF; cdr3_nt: TGTGCCAGTAGTATAGCAGGTTATAATTCACCCCTCCACTTT
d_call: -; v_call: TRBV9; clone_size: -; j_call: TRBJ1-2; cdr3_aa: CASSVAGEGYGYTF; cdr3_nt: TGTGCCAGCAGCGTAGCGGGGGAGGGCTATGGCTACACCTTC
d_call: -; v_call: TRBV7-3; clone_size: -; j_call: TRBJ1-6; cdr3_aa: CASSSGDSPLHF; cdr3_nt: TGTGCCAGCAGCTCAGGTGATTCACCCCTCCACTTT
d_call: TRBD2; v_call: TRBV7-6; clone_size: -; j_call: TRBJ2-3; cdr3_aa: CASSPGLAGANTQYF; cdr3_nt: TGTGCCAGCAGCCCCGGACTAGCGGGGGCTAATACGCAGTATTTT
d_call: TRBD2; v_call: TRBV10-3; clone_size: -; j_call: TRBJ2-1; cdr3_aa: CAIRVTSGGARNEQFF; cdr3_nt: TGTGCCATCAGGGTGACTAGCGGGGGGGCGAGGAATGAGCAGTTCTTC
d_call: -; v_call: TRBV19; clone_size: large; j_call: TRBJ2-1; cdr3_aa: CASSPLEGLNNEQFF; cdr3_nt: TGTGCCAGTAGCCCGTTGGAGGGTCTTAACAATGAGCAGTTCTTC
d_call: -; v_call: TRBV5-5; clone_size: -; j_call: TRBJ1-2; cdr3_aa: CASSFKFGGNEGGYTF; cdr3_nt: TGTGCCAGCAGCTTCAAGTTCGGAGGGAACGAAGGCGGCTACACCTTC
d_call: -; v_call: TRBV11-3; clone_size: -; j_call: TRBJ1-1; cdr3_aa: CASSPRVKEAFF; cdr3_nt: TGTGCCAGCAGCCCCAGGGTGAAGGAAGCTTTCTTT
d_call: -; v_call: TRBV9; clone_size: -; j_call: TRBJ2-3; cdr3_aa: CASSVQGWTDTQYF; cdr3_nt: TGTGCCAGCAGCGTTCAGGGGTGGACAGATACGCAGTATTTT
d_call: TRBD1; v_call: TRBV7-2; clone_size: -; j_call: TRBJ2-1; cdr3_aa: CASSLRTGSDEQFF; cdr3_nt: TGTGCCAGCAGCCTCAGGACAGGGAGCGATGAGCAGTTCTTC
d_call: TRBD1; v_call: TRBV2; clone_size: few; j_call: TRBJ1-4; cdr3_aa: CASSPGGVGEKLFF; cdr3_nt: TGTGCCAGCAGCCCAGGGGGCGTAGGGGAAAAACTGTTTTTT
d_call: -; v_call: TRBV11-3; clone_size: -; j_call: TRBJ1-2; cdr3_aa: CASSDRFHGYTF; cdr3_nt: TGTGCCAGCAGTGACAGGTTCCATGGCTACACCTTC
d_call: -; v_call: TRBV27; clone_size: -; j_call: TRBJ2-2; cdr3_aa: CASSLSSPRELFF; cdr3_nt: TGTGCCAGCAGTTTAAGTTCGCCACGGGAGCTGTTTTTT
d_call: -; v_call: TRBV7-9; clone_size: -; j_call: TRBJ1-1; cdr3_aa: CASSLMGTPQNTEAFF; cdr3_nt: TGTGCCAGCAGCTTAATGGGTACACCTCAGAACACTGAAGCTTTCTTT
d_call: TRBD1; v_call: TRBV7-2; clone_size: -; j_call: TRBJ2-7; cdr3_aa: CASSLVPTGAFYEQYF; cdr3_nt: TGTGCCAGCAGCTTAGTCCCAACAGGGGCCTTTTACGAGCAGTACTTC
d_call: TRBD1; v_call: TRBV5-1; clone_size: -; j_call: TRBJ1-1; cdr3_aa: CASSLGTGGTEAFF; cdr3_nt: TGCGCCAGCAGCTTGGGGACAGGGGGCACTGAAGCTTTCTTT
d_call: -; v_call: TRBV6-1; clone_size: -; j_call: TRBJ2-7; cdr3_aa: CASSDSGVEQYF; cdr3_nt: TGTGCCAGCAGTGACTCAGGGGTCGAGCAGTACTTC
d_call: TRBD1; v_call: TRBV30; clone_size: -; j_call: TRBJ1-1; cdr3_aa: CAWTGGGLRNTEAFF; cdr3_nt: TGTGCCTGGACAGGGGGCGGACTTAGGAACACTGAAGCTTTCTTT
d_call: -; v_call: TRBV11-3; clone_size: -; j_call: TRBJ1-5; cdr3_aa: CASSLGLDTQPQHF; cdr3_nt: TGTGCCAGCAGCTTAGGGCTAGACACTCAGCCCCAGCATTTT
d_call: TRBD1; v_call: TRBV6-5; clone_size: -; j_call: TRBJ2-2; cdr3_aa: CASRTGARELFF; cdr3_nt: TGTGCCAGCAGAACAGGGGCCCGGGAGCTGTTTTTT
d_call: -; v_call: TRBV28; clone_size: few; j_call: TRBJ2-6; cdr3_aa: CASSFMTAGANVLTF; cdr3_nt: TGTGCCAGCAGTTTCATGACGGCTGGGGCCAACGTCCTGACTTTC
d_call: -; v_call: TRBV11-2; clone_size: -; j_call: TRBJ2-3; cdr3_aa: CASSLGSDTQYF; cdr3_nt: TGTGCCAGCAGCTTAGGGTCAGATACGCAGTATTTT
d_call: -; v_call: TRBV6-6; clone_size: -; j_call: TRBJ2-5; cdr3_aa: CASRRRGSGQETQYF; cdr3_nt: TGTGCCAGCAGACGCAGGGGATCGGGGCAAGAGACCCAGTACTTC